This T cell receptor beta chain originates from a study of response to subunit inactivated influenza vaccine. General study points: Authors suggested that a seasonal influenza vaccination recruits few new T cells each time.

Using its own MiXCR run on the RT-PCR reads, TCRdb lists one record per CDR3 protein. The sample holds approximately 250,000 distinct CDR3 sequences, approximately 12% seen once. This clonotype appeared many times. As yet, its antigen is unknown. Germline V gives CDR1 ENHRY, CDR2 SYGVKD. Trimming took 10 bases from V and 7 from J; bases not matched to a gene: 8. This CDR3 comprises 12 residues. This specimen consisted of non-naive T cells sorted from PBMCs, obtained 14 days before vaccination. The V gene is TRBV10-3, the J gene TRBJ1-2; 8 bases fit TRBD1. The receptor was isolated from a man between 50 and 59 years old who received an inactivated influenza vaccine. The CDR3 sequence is CATTGGLRGYTF. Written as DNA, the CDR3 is TGTGCCACCACAGGGGGTCTGCGTGGCTACACCTTC.